Listed below are T cell receptor beta chains from one sample, sequenced in a study of neurological immune-mediated disorders. TCRdb itself ran the 5' RACE reads through MiXCR, one entry per CDR3 protein. The sample shows around 28,000 distinct CDR3 sequences, roughly 6.7% of them seen only once. Sequenced: PBMCs. The source of these receptors is a woman aged 45 to 65 in good health. Both conserved end residues are trimmed from each CDR3.

v_call: TRBV3-1
cdr3_aa: ASSHSTSEGLQETQY

v_call: TRBV20-1
cdr3_aa: SVYGGKNIQY

v_call: TRBV7-2
cdr3_aa: ASSVFSGEGTQY

v_call: TRBV5-1
cdr3_aa: ASSSGLAGEETQY

v_call: TRBV9
cdr3_aa: ASSAWDRAHEQF

v_call: TRBV20-1
cdr3_aa: SASWVPGGQETQY

v_call: TRBV5-1
cdr3_aa: ASSLGPNTEAF

v_call: TRBV27
cdr3_aa: ASSLRGSGYT

v_call: TRBV7-2
cdr3_aa: ASSLEGMYNSPLH

v_call: TRBV7-9
cdr3_aa: AGRDSYNEQF

v_call: TRBV4-1
cdr3_aa: ASSQDVVLNYGYT

v_call: TRBV12-3/TRBV12-4
cdr3_aa: ASSWAQTSSGANVLT

v_call: TRBV5-1
cdr3_aa: ASSPALQENSGNTIY

v_call: TRBV20-1
cdr3_aa: SASGTNTGELF

v_call: TRBV9
cdr3_aa: ASSDSGISYNEQF

v_call: TRBV2
cdr3_aa: ASSELIGKF

v_call: TRBV6-2/TRBV6-3
cdr3_aa: ASSTDRGYQPQH

v_call: TRBV6-5
cdr3_aa: ASSLDGRPGANVLT

v_call: TRBV7-9
cdr3_aa: ASSLDSNEQF

v_call: TRBV24-1
cdr3_aa: ATRGLAGRDNEQF

v_call: TRBV29-1
cdr3_aa: SVEVYGYT

v_call: TRBV28
cdr3_aa: ASMGGGQGNQPQH

v_call: TRBV5-1
cdr3_aa: ASSLDRGDQPQH

v_call: TRBV2
cdr3_aa: ASSNLRAGGPGNEQF

v_call: TRBV19
cdr3_aa: SSRDTLSWEQF

v_call: TRBV7-2
cdr3_aa: ASSLYGREQY

v_call: TRBV7-2
cdr3_aa: ASSFSSGSGPGELF

v_call: TRBV28
cdr3_aa: DSSYGTGRDYGYT

v_call: TRBV5-5
cdr3_aa: ASSSIPGTWDTQY

v_call: TRBV18
cdr3_aa: ASSPGQLSGNTIY

v_call: TRBV20-1
cdr3_aa: SASFNGAVTNYGYT

v_call: TRBV20-1
cdr3_aa: SASDRGSYIYNEQF

v_call: TRBV20-1
cdr3_aa: SARPGTSVLHEQF

v_call: TRBV10-3
cdr3_aa: AIGSAEHTDTQY

v_call: TRBV2
cdr3_aa: ASRADRLATNEKLF

v_call: TRBV7-8
cdr3_aa: ASSRQSSNQPQH

v_call: TRBV6-1
cdr3_aa: ASSARGVTEAF

v_call: TRBV20-1
cdr3_aa: SATTSGVYEQY

v_call: TRBV27
cdr3_aa: ASSPSGNPNTEAF

v_call: TRBV20-1
cdr3_aa: SARSRQILGGEQY

v_call: TRBV5-1
cdr3_aa: ASSLTGGSNEQY

v_call: TRBV12-3/TRBV12-4
cdr3_aa: ASSLGTGLSYEQY

v_call: TRBV20-1
cdr3_aa: SAGKQGYT

v_call: TRBV7-3
cdr3_aa: ASSGTGSGTVQETQY

v_call: TRBV9
cdr3_aa: ASSPAPTGGNTGELF

v_call: TRBV7-2
cdr3_aa: ASSSSGSYEQY

v_call: TRBV6-6
cdr3_aa: ASSYPNLGGRGPGELF

v_call: TRBV4-1
cdr3_aa: ASSQANMGLADNEQF

v_call: TRBV5-1
cdr3_aa: ASSSPGRTSTDTQY

v_call: TRBV12-3/TRBV12-4
cdr3_aa: ASSLVQGYGYT

v_call: TRBV27
cdr3_aa: ASSLGLAGGSGNEQF

v_call: TRBV7-7
cdr3_aa: ASSVDRGAGTGELF

v_call: TRBV30
cdr3_aa: AWSRTGAETQY

v_call: TRBV4-1
cdr3_aa: ASSQDPQGPTDTQY

v_call: TRBV20-1
cdr3_aa: SASLGASGKSSYNEQF

v_call: TRBV20-1
cdr3_aa: SAYQLGGGYT

v_call: TRBV20-1
cdr3_aa: SARRRDPGYEQY